The 9 T cell receptor beta chains presented below share a single source sample, sequenced in a study of T cells after yellow fever vaccination. TCRdb reanalysed the 5' RACE reads using MiXCR and keeps one entry per CDR3 protein. The table has hundreds of thousands of distinct CDR3 sequences, over 9% seen once; the top ten hold more than 13%. The sample here was PBMCs, taken on the day of the yellow fever booster vaccination. Receptor source: a man between 25 and 39 years old who received the YFV17D yellow fever vaccine.

The chain combines TRBV7-9 with TRBJ2-1, with D perhaps TRBD2 (6 bases). The germline V gene encodes CDR1 SEHNR and CDR2 FQNEAQ (reference sequence). The CDR3 extends over 15 amino acids. V was trimmed by 1 base and J by 6 bases, leaving 13 bases between them. The DNA of the CDR3 is TGTGCCAGCAGCTTAGTGGAGGGCCCTTCCAATGAGCAGTTCTTC. Its translation: CASSLVEGPSNEQFF.

This clonotype was found a few times. CDR3 nucleotide sequence: TGCAGCGTTGAGGAAAACATATACAATGAGCAGTTCTTC. It yields the protein CSVEENIYNEQFF. This rearrangement joins TRBV29-1 to TRBJ2-1, with unresolved D. Trimming stripped 3 bases from V and 4 bases from J, with 10 bases between. Germline values: CDR1 SQVTM, CDR2 ANQGSEA. The CDR3 spans 13 residues.

This chain links TRBV4-3 with TRBJ2-7, with 7 bases fitting TRBD1. Per the germline V gene, CDR1 is LGHNA and CDR2 is YSLEER. The length of the CDR3 is 15 residues. J gave up 4 bases and V 1 base, and 7 bases lay outside the gene matches. The CDR3 protein is CASSQGWTGPYEQYF. The CDR3 nucleotides read TGCGCCAGCAGCCAAGGGTGGACAGGCCCTTACGAGCAGTACTTC.

This clonotype has just a few counts. The chain links TRBV20-1 to TRBJ2-7; D is ambiguous. This CDR3 is 13 amino acids long. CDR1 and CDR2 (germline): DFQATT, SNEGSKA (reference sequence). CDR3 coding DNA: TGCAGCTTAAAGCTCCCCGCGAGCGCCGAGCAGTACTTC. Translated, it gives CSLKLPASAEQYF.

V is TRBV12-3 or TRBV12-4 and J is TRBJ2-1; no firm D call. Trimming left V 7 bases short and J 1 base short, with 8 bases between. CDR3 length: 13 amino acids. The CDR3 region has the DNA TGTGCCAGCAAAGAGAGTTCCTACAATGAGCAGTTCTTC. It specifies CASKESSYNEQFF.

This chain joins TRBV10-3 and TRBJ2-7; 7 bases map to TRBD1. This CDR3 has 13 residues. V was pared by 0 bases and J by 9 bases, with 5 bases of the junction left unmatched. Germline-derived CDR1 and CDR2 are ENHRY and SYGVKD. The CDR3 DNA follows: TGTGCCATCAGTGAGTCTGACAGGGACGGGCAGTACTTC. It encodes CAISESDRDGQYF.

The chain links TRBV5-1 to TRBJ2-7; 9 bases line up with TRBD2. Trimming removed 2 bases from V and 5 bases from J; junction bases left unmatched: 11. This CDR3 comprises 16 residues. In germline, CDR1 is SGHRS, CDR2 YFSETQ. CDR3 region: CASSFSGSGRNDEQYF. The CDR3, as DNA: TGCGCCAGCAGCTTCTCCGGTAGCGGGAGAAATGACGAGCAGTACTTC.

This chain connects TRBV6-2 or TRBV6-3 to TRBJ2-3; 9 nucleotides agree with TRBD2. Germline assignment: CDR1 MNHEY and CDR2 SVGEGT. V trimming: 0 bases; J trimming: 4 bases; junction bases outside the gene matches: 5. This CDR3 spans 16 amino acids. The CDR3 here is CASSYSGTSSPDTQYF. CDR3 DNA: TGTGCCAGCAGTTACTCGGGGACTAGCTCGCCAGATACGCAGTATTTT.

The V call is TRBV7-9, the J call TRBJ2-7; TRBD2 might be the D (5 bases). The V and J ends lost 5 bases and 3 bases respectively, with 11 bases between them. The CDR3 is 13 amino acids. The germline gives CDR1 SEHNR, CDR2 FQNEAQ (reference sequence). The CDR3 DNA follows: TGTGCCAGCAGCCGAGGGTATATCTACGAGCAGTACTTC. It encodes CASSRGYIYEQYF. Filled out from reference TRBV7-9 and TRBJ2-7, the complete variable domain reads DTGVSQNPRHKITKRGQNVTFRCDPISEHNRLYWYRQTLGQGPEFLTYFQNEAQLEKSRLLSDRFSAERPKGSFSTLEIQRTEQGDSAMYLCASSRGYIYEQYFGPGTRLTVT.